The clone carrying this T cell receptor beta chain was seen more than once but under ten times. Antigen: not known. These data belong to a study of lymphopenia after photon versus proton radiotherapy. Whole-study findings and limits: Relative stability marked proton patients; photon patients lost diversity and naive cells. After lymphocyte nadir, photon-treated repertoires showed oligoclonal expansion, especially CD8+ Temra.

Repertoires were generated with immunoSEQ multiplex PCR, while TCRdb's copy carries only in-frame clones and drops some. The table has some 55,000 clones, about 86% seen once; the top ten hold just under 30%. This CDR3 has 19 amino acids. Germline CDR1 and CDR2: ENHRY and SYGVKD. V lost 5 bases and J lost 2; bases outside the gene matches: 13. The chain joins TRBV10-3 to TRBJ2-7, with 15 bases aligning to TRBD2. The sequenced sample was peripheral blood, obtained from a patient treated with photon-based radiotherapy. The TCR originated in a man between 45 and 60 years old with gastric cancer. CDR3 in DNA: TGTGCCATCAGTTCCGGACTAGCGGGAGGGCCGGAGCGGGCCTACGAGCAGTACTTC. This gives the protein CAISSGLAGGPERAYEQYF.